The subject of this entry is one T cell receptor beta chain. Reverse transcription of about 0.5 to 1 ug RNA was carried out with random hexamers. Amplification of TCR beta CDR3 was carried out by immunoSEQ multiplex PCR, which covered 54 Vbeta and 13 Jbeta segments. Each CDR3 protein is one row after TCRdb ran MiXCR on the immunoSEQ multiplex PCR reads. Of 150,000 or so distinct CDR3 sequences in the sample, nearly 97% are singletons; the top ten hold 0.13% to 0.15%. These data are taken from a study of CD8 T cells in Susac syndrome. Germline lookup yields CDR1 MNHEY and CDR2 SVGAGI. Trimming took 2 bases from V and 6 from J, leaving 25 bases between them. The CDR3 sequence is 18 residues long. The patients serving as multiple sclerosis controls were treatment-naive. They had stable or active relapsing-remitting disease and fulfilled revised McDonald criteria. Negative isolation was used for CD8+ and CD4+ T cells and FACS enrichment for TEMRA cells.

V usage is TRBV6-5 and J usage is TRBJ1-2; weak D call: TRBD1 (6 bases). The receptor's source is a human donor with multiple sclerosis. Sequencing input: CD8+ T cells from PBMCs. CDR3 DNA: TGTGCCAGCAGTTACAGGGGCCTCGGCACGGGACAAGACCATGGCTACACCTTC. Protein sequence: CASSYRGLGTGQDHGYTF.